Detailed here is one T cell receptor (beta chain). What it recognizes is unknown. This sample was taken from a study of cytomegalovirus exposure and HLA in healthy donors. Findings and caveats of the study: Relative to equally common others, HLA-associated TCR beta chains showed greater clonal expansion in a later analysis. In vitro experiments confirmed that three CMV-associated chains were specific for CMV antigens. The likely origin of a cluster of highly shared sequence variants was a sequencing artifact.

Germline assignment: CDR1 SNHLY and CDR2 FYNNEI. Trimming stripped 3 bases from V and 0 bases from J, with 9 bases between. The length of the CDR3 is 15 residues. This PCR relied on a set of 60 Vbeta primers and 13 Jbeta primers. The table came from immunoSEQ multiplex PCR; TCRdb's copy has only in-frame clones and leaves some out. The sample has about 92,000 clones, roughly 70% seen once. The clonotype was recovered from a woman aged 18 to 35 in good health and CMV-seropositive. The sequenced sample was PBMCs. The V call is TRBV2, the J call TRBJ1-5; D gene unclear. The CDR3 bases are TGTGCCAGCAGTGATTTTAGCACTAGCAATCAGCCCCAGCATTTT. Protein product: CASSDFSTSNQPQHF.